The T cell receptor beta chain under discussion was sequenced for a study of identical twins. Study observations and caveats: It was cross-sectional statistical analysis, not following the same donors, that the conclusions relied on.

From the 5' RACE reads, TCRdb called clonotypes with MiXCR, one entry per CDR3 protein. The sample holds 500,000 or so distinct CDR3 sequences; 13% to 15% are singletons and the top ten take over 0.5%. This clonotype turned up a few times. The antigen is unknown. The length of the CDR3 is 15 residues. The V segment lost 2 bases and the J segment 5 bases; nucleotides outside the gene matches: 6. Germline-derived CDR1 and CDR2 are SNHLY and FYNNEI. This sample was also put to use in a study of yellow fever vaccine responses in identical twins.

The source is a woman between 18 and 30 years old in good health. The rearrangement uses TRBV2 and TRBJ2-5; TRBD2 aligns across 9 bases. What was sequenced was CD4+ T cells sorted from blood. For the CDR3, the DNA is TGTGCCAGCAGTGAATTGCGGCTAGCGGGGGAGACCCAGTACTTC. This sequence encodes CASSELRLAGETQYF.